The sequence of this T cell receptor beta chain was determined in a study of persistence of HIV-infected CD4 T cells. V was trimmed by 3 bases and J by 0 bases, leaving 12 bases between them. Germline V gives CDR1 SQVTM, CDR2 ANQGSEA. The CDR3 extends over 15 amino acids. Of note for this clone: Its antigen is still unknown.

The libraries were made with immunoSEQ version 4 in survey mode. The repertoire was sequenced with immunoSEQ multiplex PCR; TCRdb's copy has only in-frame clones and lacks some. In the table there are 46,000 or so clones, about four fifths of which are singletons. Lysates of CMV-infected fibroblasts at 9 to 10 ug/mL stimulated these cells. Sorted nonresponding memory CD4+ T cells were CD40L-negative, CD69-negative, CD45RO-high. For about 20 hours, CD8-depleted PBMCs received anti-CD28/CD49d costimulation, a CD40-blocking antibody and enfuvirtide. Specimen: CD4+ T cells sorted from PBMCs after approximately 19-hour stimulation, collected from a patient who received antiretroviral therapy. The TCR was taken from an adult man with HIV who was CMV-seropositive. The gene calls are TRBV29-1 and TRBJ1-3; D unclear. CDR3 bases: TGCAGCGTTGAGGCCCCGAATAACTCTGGAAACACCATATATTTT. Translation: CSVEAPNNSGNTIYF.